Following are 32 T cell receptor beta chains from one sample sequenced in a study of cytomegalovirus exposure and HLA in healthy donors. Primers for the PCR totalled 60 Vbeta and 13 Jbeta. This table comes from immunoSEQ multiplex PCR, and its TCRdb copy is limited to in-frame clones, with some not included. The sample includes over 100,000 clones, roughly 72% of them seen just once. Sequenced: PBMCs. These receptors were collected from a woman aged 18-29 years in good health and CMV-seropositive.

The chain combines TRBV7-8 with TRBJ2-7, with 8 bases aligning to TRBD2. V lost 3 bases and J lost 5; bases outside the gene matches: 9. This CDR3 contains 15 residues. Germline CDR1 SGHVS, CDR2 FQNEAQ. CDR3 residues: CASSLSSGSKDEQYF. CDR3 DNA: TGTGCCAGCAGCTTGTCGAGCGGGAGTAAGGACGAGCAGTACTTC. Full variable domain (outside the CDR3, taken from reference TRBV7-8 and TRBJ2-7): GAGVSQSPRYKVAKRGQDVALRCDPISGHVSLFWYQQALGQGPEFLTYFQNEAQLDKSGLPSDRFFAERPEGSVSTLKIQRTQQEDSAVYLCASSLSSGSKDEQYFGPGTRLTVT.

The V and J genes are TRBV10-3 and TRBJ1-4; 8 bases align to TRBD1. The germline CDR1 and CDR2 sequences are ENHRY and SYGVKD. The CDR3 loop spans 16 amino acids. The ends lost 3 bases at V and 4 bases at J; junction bases unmatched: 7. CDR3 amino acids: CAISDMPGQDNEKLFF. The CDR3 coding sequence is TGTGCCATCAGTGATATGCCGGGACAGGATAATGAAAAACTGTTTTTT.

The gene calls are TRBV7-5 and TRBJ2-1; the tabulated D call, TRBD2, remains unverified against the DNA. TRBV7-5 is deemed a pseudogene. CDR3 length: 14 amino acids. Written as DNA, the CDR3 is TGTGCCAGAAGCTCAGCGGGAGTTGCCAATGAGCAGTTCTTC. This translates into CARSSAGVANEQFF.

V usage is TRBV7-3 and J usage is TRBJ2-3; 14 bases match TRBD2. The CDR3 is made up of 16 amino acids. Germline V lookup: CDR1 SGHTA, CDR2 FQGTGA. Losses at the gene ends were 4 bases for V and 6 bases for J; bases not matched to a gene: 6. The CDR3 loop is CASSSGLAGGADTQYF. The CDR3 nucleotides read TGTGCCAGCAGCTCAGGACTAGCGGGAGGCGCGGATACGCAGTATTTT.

A single count supports this clone. This rearrangement joins TRBV15 to TRBJ1-1, with 8 bases that match TRBD1. The V and J ends lost 0 bases and 4 bases, in that order; junction bases with no gene match: 7. CDR1 and CDR2 from the germline V gene are LNHNV and YYDKDF (reference sequence). The CDR3 spans 16 residues. The CDR3 loop reads CATSRDQGAPGTEAFF. The CDR3 coding sequence is TGTGCCACCAGCAGAGATCAGGGGGCACCGGGCACTGAAGCTTTCTTT.

This chain joins TRBV30 and TRBJ2-1; 8 nucleotides agree with TRBD1. This CDR3 is 16 amino acids long. With V trimmed by 2 bases and J by 9 bases, 15 bases remained unmatched. Germline V lookup: CDR1 GTSNPN, CDR2 SVGIG (reference sequence). CDR3 coding DNA: TGTGCCTGGAGTTCCACCGACAGGGGTACTGGGGGTGAGCAGTTCTTC. Protein sequence: CAWSSTDRGTGGEQFF.

This clone was seen only a few times. J is TRBJ1-4 and V is TRBV19, with TRBD1 matching 10 bases. This CDR3 contains 15 residues. CDR1 is LNHDA and CDR2 is SQIVND in the germline V gene (reference sequence). The ends lost 7 bases at V and 7 bases at J; junction bases unmatched: 9. CDR3 DNA sequence: TGTGCCAGTACCGACAGGGGGCAACAGGGTGAAAAACTGTTTTTT. Its translation is CASTDRGQQGEKLFF.

The V and J genes are TRBV6-4 and TRBJ2-5; D perhaps matches TRBD1 (6 bases). Per the germline V gene, CDR1 is MRHNA and CDR2 is SNTAGT. This CDR3 comprises 15 residues. V was trimmed by 0 bases and J by 1 base, leaving 9 bases between them. CDR3 sequence: CASSDSGGGQETQYF. CDR3 DNA: TGTGCCAGCAGTGACTCTGGGGGCGGCCAAGAGACCCAGTACTTC.

Regarding this clone: In this CDR3 the conserved last residue, phenylalanine or tryptophan, is missing, so a read error is likely. The rearrangement uses TRBV5-6 and TRBJ1-5; no clear D. CDR3 size: 12 residues. In germline, CDR1 is SGHDT, CDR2 YYEEEE. Trimming removed 0 bases from V and 11 bases from J, with 9 bases in between. In DNA form, the CDR3 reads TGTGCCAGCAGCTTGGGACCGGCGGCCCAGCATGTT. Translated: CASSLGPAAQHV.

The genes are TRBV5-1 and TRBJ1-6, with D possibly matching TRBD1 (5 bases). Germline V lookup: CDR1 SGHRS, CDR2 YFSETQ. The CDR3 totals 14 residues. Trimming removed 5 bases from V and 6 bases from J, with 12 bases in between. The CDR3 protein is CASRQQVINSPLHF. The CDR3, as DNA: TGCGCCAGCAGACAACAGGTGATTAATTCACCCCTCCACTTT.

This chain uses TRBV10-3 with TRBJ1-1; possibly TRBD1 for D (6 bases). Per the germline V gene, CDR1 is ENHRY and CDR2 is SYGVKD. Trimming removed 11 bases from V and 7 bases from J, with 20 bases in between. The CDR3 has 13 amino acids. In DNA, the CDR3 is TGTGCCGTTACCCAGGGGAATAATGGTGAAGCTTTCTTT. Protein: CAVTQGNNGEAFF.

The chain carries TRBV30 and TRBJ1-1; D perhaps matches TRBD1 (5 bases). Germline CDR1 is GTSNPN and CDR2 is SVGIG (reference sequence). V lost 2 bases, J lost 4 bases, and 11 bases lay in between. This CDR3 contains 13 residues. In nucleotides, the CDR3 is TGTGCCTGGAGTTCCCAGGGTTTCACTGAAGCTTTCTTT. This codes for CAWSSQGFTEAFF. The entire variable domain, with the rest obtained from reference TRBV30 and TRBJ1-1, is as follows: SQTIHQWPATLVQPVGSPLSLECTVEGTSNPNLYWYRQAAGRGLQLLFYSVGIGQISSEVPQNLSASRPQDRQFILSSKKLLLSDSGFYLCAWSSQGFTEAFFGQGTRLTVV.

The chain carries TRBV28 and TRBJ1-2; 7 bases are shared with TRBD1. V was pared by 1 base and J by 2 bases, with 4 bases of the junction left unmatched. Germline V gives CDR1 MDHEN, CDR2 SYDVKM. The CDR3 totals 15 residues. CDR3 region: CASSLSPTGNYGYTF. DNA of the CDR3: TGTGCCAGCAGTTTATCTCCGACAGGGAACTATGGCTACACCTTC.

V usage is TRBV10-3 and J usage is TRBJ2-6; weak D call: TRBD1 (6 bases). Trimming pared 5 bases from V and 2 bases from J, leaving 25 bases between. CDR3 length: 20 amino acids. The V gene's germline CDR1 is ENHRY and CDR2 SYGVKD. The CDR3 loop is CAISSEFTRTELAGANVLTF. The CDR3 coding sequence is TGTGCCATCAGTAGTGAATTCACCAGGACAGAGTTGGCTGGGGCCAACGTCCTGACTTTC.

The gene calls are TRBV27 and TRBJ2-3; possible D gene TRBD2, 6 bases. The CDR3 totals 16 residues. Trimming took off 7 bases at V and 1 base at J, with 18 bases between the two ends. Germline loops: CDR1 MNHEY, CDR2 SMNVEV (reference sequence). The CDR3 reads CASTPQGLWRTDTQYF. DNA of the CDR3: TGTGCCAGCACCCCCCAGGGACTCTGGCGCACAGATACGCAGTATTTT.

The chain carries TRBV30 and TRBJ2-3, with 7 positions matching TRBD2. The CDR3 sequence is 14 residues long. Losses at the gene ends were 2 bases for V and 4 bases for J; bases not matched to a gene: 6. Germline values: CDR1 GTSNPN, CDR2 SVGIG (reference sequence). CDR3 DNA sequence: TGTGCCTGGAGTCCTACTAGCGATCCAGATACGCAGTATTTT. This translates into CAWSPTSDPDTQYF.

This rearrangement joins TRBV7-6 to TRBJ2-7, with 8 bases that match TRBD2. The V gene's germline CDR1 is SGHVS and CDR2 FNYEAQ. The CDR3 has 15 residues. J lost 0 bases, V lost 6 bases, and 7 bases had no gene match. In DNA form, the CDR3 reads TGTGCCAGCAGTCAGATAGCGGGGATCTCCTACGAGCAGTACTTC. This encodes CASSQIAGISYEQYF.

The chain has TRBV27 and TRBJ2-5; D gene unclear. CDR1 and CDR2 from the germline V gene are MNHEY and SMNVEV (reference sequence). The CDR3 covers 13 residues. The germline V and J ends were trimmed by 2 bases and 2 bases, with 6 bases remaining between them. The CDR3 here is CASSLNGQETQYF. The CDR3 nucleotides read TGTGCCAGCAGTTTAAACGGTCAAGAGACCCAGTACTTC.

The chain uses TRBV27 and TRBJ1-4; 9 nucleotides align to TRBD1. CDR1 and CDR2 (germline): MNHEY, SMNVEV (reference sequence). With V trimmed by 6 bases and J by 7 bases, 9 bases remained unmatched. The CDR3 loop spans 15 amino acids. The CDR3 DNA follows: TGTGCCAGCAGGAGTTTGGGACAGGGAGTTGAAAAACTGTTTTTT. As protein: CASRSLGQGVEKLFF.

This rearrangement joins TRBV28 to TRBJ1-1; 7 nucleotides match TRBD1. J lost 1 base, V lost 3 bases, and 5 bases had no gene match. Germline V gene lookup returns CDR1 MDHEN and CDR2 SYDVKM. The CDR3 contains 15 residues. In DNA, the CDR3 is TGTGCCAGCAGTTTTGAGGGACAGTCGAACACTGAAGCTTTCTTT. Its translation: CASSFEGQSNTEAFF.

The gene calls are TRBV30 and TRBJ2-3, with D unclear. The CDR3 covers 12 residues. Between the trimmed V and J ends, which lost 2 bases and 0 bases, there was a span of 3 bases. Germline V gene sequence: CDR1 GTSNPN, CDR2 SVGIG (reference sequence). The CDR3 loop is CAWSRSTDTQYF. The CDR3 nucleotides are TGTGCCTGGAGTCGTAGCACAGATACGCAGTATTTT.

The chain links TRBV7-3 to TRBJ2-3; TRBD2 is a possible D gene (6 bases). The CDR3 totals 13 residues. With 3 bases removed from V and 8 bases from J, the gap between germline ends came to 12 bases. Germline values: CDR1 SGHTA, CDR2 FQGTGA. The CDR3 here is CASSLREEGTQYF. As DNA, the CDR3 is TGTGCCAGCAGCTTGCGGGAAGAGGGTACGCAGTATTTT.

This clone appeared a few times. The chain is built from TRBV11-2 and TRBJ2-5; 11 positions agree with TRBD2. J lost 4 bases, V lost 5 bases, and 6 bases had no gene match. The CDR3 runs to 15 residues. Germline values: CDR1 SGHAT, CDR2 FQNNGV. The CDR3 sequence: CASSPKTSGRETQYF. The DNA of the CDR3 is TGTGCCAGCAGCCCCAAAACTAGCGGGAGAGAGACCCAGTACTTC.

In its sample, this clone was seen once. This chain uses TRBV28 with TRBJ2-7; 8 bases are a match to TRBD2. The CDR3 sequence is 14 residues long. The V gene's germline CDR1 is MDHEN and CDR2 SYDVKM. V was pared by 6 bases and J by 3 bases, with 7 bases of the junction left unmatched. Here the CDR3 reads CASSPGLAGYEQYF. The CDR3, as DNA: TGTGCCAGCAGCCCCGGACTAGCTGGCTACGAGCAGTACTTC.

V gene TRBV7-2 combines with J gene TRBJ1-6; D gene unclear. The CDR3 is 11 amino acids. Trimming removed 5 bases from V and 14 bases from J, with 10 bases in between. Germline CDR1 is SGHTA and CDR2 is FQGNSA. Written as DNA, the CDR3 is TGTGCCAGCAGCCCCGGTACCTCCCTCCACTTT. It yields the protein CASSPGTSLHF.

V usage is TRBV27 and J usage is TRBJ2-1, with TRBD2 matching 7 bases. With V trimmed by 2 bases and J by 8 bases, 6 bases remained unmatched. From germline, CDR1 is MNHEY and CDR2 SMNVEV (reference sequence). The CDR3 covers 14 residues. CDR3 protein: CASSLAGEDYEQFF. CDR3 coding DNA: TGTGCCAGCAGTTTAGCGGGAGAGGATTATGAGCAGTTCTTC.

The rearrangement uses TRBV7-9 and TRBJ2-2, with 8 bases aligning to TRBD2. Germline values: CDR1 SEHNR, CDR2 FQNEAQ (reference sequence). V lost 8 bases to trimming and J lost 4 bases; unmatched junction nucleotides: 12. The CDR3 spans 16 residues. CDR3 DNA sequence: TGTGCCAGCGAAAAAAGAGGACGGGGGGGCACCGGGGAGCTGTTTTTT. Its protein product is CASEKRGRGGTGELFF. The variable domain in full, with the rest retrieved from reference TRBV7-9 and TRBJ2-2, is DTGVSQNPRHKITKRGQNVTFRCDPISEHNRLYWYRQTLGQGPEFLTYFQNEAQLEKSRLLSDRFSAERPKGSFSTLEIQRTEQGDSAMYLCASEKRGRGGTGELFFGEGSRLTVL.

J is TRBJ2-1 and V is TRBV29-1; 11 bases are a match to TRBD1. CDR1 and CDR2 from the germline V gene are SQVTM and ANQGSEA. This CDR3 is 13 amino acids long. The V gene end was trimmed by 7 bases and the J gene end by 9 bases; junction bases not matched to a gene: 8. The CDR3 DNA is TGCAGCGCGGACAGGGGGCTTTTGGGTGAGCAGTTCTTC. Translated: CSADRGLLGEQFF.

The chain couples TRBV2 to TRBJ2-5; 13 nucleotides line up with TRBD2. The CDR3 consists of 15 residues. CDR1 is SNHLY, CDR2 FYNNEI, per germline. The V segment lost 3 bases and the J segment 7 bases; nucleotides outside the gene matches: 5. The CDR3: CASSDWTSGRGTQYF. CDR3 nucleotides: TGTGCCAGCAGTGACTGGACTAGCGGGAGAGGGACCCAGTACTTC.

The genes are TRBV9 and TRBJ2-2, with D perhaps matching TRBD2 (5 bases). The germline V gene encodes CDR1 SGDLS and CDR2 YYNGEE. The germline V and J ends were trimmed by 0 bases and 7 bases, with 13 bases remaining between them. The CDR3 covers 15 residues. The CDR3 loop reads CASSVVKGADGELFF. In DNA form, the CDR3 reads TGTGCCAGCAGCGTAGTAAAGGGAGCGGACGGGGAGCTGTTTTTT.

The V call is TRBV5-4, the J call TRBJ2-7, with a possible D match to TRBD1 (5 bases). CDR1 and CDR2 (germline): SGHNT, YYREEE (reference sequence). The V end was cut by 2 bases, the J end by 5 bases, with 14 bases between. The CDR3 length is 14 residues. The DNA for the CDR3 is TGTGCCAGCAGCTTATTCGGTCCAGGGAACGAGCAGTACTTC. Residues: CASSLFGPGNEQYF.

This chain links TRBV6-5 with TRBJ2-7, with D tentatively TRBD2 (5 bases). This CDR3 comprises 14 residues. V dropped 4 bases and J dropped 6 bases, with 16 bases sitting between them. CDR1 MNHEY and CDR2 SVGAGI come from the germline V gene. CDR3 sequence (DNA): TGTGCCAGCAGTTGGAGCGACCGAGGGTTCGAGCAGTACTTC. Protein: CASSWSDRGFEQYF.